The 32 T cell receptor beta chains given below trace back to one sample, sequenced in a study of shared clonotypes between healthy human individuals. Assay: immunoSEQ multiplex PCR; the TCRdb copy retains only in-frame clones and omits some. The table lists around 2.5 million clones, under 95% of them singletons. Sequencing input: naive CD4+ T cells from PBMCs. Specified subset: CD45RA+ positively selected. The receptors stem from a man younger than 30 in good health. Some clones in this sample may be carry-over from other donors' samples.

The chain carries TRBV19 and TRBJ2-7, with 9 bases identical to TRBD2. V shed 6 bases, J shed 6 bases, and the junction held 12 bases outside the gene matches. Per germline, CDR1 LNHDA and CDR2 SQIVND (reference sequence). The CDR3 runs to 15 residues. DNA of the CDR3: TGTGCCAGTAGACCCCGGGGTAGCGGGAGTGCCGAGCAGTACTTC. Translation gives CASRPRGSGSAEQYF. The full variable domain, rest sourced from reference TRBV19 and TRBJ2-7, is DGGITQSPKYLFRKEGQNVTLSCEQNLNHDAMYWYRQDPGQGLRLIYYSQIVNDFQKGDIAEGYSVSREKKESFPLTVTSAQKNPTAFYLCASRPRGSGSAEQYFGPGTRLTVT.

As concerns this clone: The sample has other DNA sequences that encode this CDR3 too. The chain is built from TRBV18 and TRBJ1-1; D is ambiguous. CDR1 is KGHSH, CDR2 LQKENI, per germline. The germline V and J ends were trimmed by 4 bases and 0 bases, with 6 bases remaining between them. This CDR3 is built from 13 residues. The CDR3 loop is CASSRDMNTEAFF. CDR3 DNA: TGTGCCAGCTCACGCGATATGAACACTGAAGCTTTCTTT.

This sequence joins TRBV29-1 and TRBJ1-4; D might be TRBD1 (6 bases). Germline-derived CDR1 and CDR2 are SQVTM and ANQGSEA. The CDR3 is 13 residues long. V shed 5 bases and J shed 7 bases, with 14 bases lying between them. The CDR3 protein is CSVYRVTGEKLFF. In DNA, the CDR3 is TGCAGCGTTTACAGGGTTACGGGTGAAAAACTGTTTTTT.

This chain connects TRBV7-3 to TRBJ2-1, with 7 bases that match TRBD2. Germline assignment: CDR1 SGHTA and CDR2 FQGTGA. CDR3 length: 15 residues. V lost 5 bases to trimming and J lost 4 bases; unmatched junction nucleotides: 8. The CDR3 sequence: CASSPDRAGYNEQFF. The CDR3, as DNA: TGTGCCAGCAGCCCAGACAGAGCGGGGTACAATGAGCAGTTCTTC.

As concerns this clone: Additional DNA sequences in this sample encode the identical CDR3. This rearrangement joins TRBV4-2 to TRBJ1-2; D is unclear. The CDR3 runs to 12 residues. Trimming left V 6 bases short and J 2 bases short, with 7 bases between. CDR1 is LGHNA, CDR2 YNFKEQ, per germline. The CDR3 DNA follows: TGTGCCAGCAGTCAGTCCAACTATGGCTACACCTTC. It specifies CASSQSNYGYTF.

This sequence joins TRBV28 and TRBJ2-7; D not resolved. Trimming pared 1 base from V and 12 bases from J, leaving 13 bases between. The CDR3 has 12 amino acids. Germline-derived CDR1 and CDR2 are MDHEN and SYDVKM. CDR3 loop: CASSLSDRPMYF. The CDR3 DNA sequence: TGTGCCAGCAGTTTATCGGACCGTCCGATGTACTTC.

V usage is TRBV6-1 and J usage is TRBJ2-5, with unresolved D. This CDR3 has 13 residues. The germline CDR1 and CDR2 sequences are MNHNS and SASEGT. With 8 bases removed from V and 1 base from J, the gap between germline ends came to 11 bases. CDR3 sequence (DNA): TGTGCCAGCCGTCGGGCGGTCCAAGAGACCCAGTACTTC. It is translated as CASRRAVQETQYF.

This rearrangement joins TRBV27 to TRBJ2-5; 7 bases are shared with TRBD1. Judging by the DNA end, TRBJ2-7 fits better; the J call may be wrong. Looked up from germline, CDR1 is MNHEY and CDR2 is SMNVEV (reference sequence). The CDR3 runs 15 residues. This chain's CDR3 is CASSLRTGVTYEQYF. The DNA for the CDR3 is TGTGCCAGCAGTTTACGGACAGGAGTGACATACGAGCAGTACTTC.

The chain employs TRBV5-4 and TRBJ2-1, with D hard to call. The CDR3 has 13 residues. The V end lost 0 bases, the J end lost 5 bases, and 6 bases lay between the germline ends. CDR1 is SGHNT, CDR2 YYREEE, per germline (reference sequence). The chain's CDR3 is CASSLVSNNEQFF. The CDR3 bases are TGTGCCAGCAGCTTGGTCAGTAACAATGAGCAGTTCTTC.

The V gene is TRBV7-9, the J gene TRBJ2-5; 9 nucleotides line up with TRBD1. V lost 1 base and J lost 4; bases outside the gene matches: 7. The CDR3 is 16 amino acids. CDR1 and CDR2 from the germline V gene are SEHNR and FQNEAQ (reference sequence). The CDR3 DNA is TGTGCCAGCAGCTTAGACTCCTACAGGGGGCGAGAGACCCAGTACTTC. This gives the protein CASSLDSYRGRETQYF. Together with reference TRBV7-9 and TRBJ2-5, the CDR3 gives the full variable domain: DTGVSQNPRHKITKRGQNVTFRCDPISEHNRLYWYRQTLGQGPEFLTYFQNEAQLEKSRLLSDRFSAERPKGSFSTLEIQRTEQGDSAMYLCASSLDSYRGRETQYFGPGTRLLVL.

Here the CDR3 reads CASSGGSTTNGYTF. The CDR3 coding sequence is TGCGCCAGCAGCGGCGGGAGCACGACGAATGGCTACACCTTC. The genes are TRBV5-1 and TRBJ1-2; D is unresolved. Germline lookup yields CDR1 SGHRS and CDR2 YFSETQ. This CDR3 region has 14 residues. V lost 4 bases to trimming and J lost 6 bases, with 16 bases between them.

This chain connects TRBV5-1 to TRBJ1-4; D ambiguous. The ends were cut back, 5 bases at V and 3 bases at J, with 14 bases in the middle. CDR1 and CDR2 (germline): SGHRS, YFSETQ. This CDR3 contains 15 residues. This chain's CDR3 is CASSSEGTSNEKLFF. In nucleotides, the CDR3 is TGCGCCAGCAGTTCGGAGGGAACCTCTAATGAAAAACTGTTTTTT.

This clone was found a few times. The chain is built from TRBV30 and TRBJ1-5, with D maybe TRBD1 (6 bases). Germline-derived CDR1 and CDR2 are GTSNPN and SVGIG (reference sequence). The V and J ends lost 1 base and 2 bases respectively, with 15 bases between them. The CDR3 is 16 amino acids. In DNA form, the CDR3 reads TGTGCCTGGAGTGGACAGGAGAGTGCGGGCAATCAGCCCCAGCATTTT. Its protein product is CAWSGQESAGNQPQHF.

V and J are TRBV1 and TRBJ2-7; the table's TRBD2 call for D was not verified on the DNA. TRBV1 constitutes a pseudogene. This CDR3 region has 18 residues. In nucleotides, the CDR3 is TGCACCAGCAGCCCCGCCGGGTGGGAGGTTCTTAGGTCCTACGAGCAGTACTTC. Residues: CTSSPAGWEVLRSYEQYF.

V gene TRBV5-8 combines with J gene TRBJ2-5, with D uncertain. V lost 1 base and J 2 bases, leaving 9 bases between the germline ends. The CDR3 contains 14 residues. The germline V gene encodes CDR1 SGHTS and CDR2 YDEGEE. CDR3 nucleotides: TGTGCCAGCAGCTTGTATGGCAGACAAGAGACCCAGTACTTC. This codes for CASSLYGRQETQYF.

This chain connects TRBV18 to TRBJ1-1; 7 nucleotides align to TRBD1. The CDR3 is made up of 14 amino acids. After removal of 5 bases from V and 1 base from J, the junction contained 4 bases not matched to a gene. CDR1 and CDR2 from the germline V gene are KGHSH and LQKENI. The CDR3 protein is CASSAGTANTEAFF. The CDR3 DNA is TGTGCCAGCTCAGCTGGGACAGCGAACACTGAAGCTTTCTTT.

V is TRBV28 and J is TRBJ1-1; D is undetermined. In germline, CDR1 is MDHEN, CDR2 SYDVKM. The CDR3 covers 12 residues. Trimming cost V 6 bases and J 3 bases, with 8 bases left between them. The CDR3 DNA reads TGTGCCAGCAGCTCTTTATACACTGAAGCTTTCTTT. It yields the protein CASSSLYTEAFF.

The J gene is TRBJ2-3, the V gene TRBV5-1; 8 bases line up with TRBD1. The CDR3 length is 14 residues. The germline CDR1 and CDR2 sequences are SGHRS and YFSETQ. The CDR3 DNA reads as TGCGCGAGCGATCCAGGGGGCGCGCCAGATACGCAGTATTTT. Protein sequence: CASDPGGAPDTQYF.

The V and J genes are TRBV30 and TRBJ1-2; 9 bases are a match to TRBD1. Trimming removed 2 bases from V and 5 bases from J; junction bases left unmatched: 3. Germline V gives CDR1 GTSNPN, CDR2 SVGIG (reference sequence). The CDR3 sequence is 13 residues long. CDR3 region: CAWSPGQGYGYTF. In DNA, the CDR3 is TGTGCCTGGAGTCCGGGACAGGGATATGGCTACACCTTC.

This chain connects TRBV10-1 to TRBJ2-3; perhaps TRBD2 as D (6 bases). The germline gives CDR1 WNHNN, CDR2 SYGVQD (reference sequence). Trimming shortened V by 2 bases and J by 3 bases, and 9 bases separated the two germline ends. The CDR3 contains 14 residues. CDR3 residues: CASSEKGRTDTQYF. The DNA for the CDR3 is TGCGCCAGCAGTGAGAAGGGGAGGACAGATACGCAGTATTTT.

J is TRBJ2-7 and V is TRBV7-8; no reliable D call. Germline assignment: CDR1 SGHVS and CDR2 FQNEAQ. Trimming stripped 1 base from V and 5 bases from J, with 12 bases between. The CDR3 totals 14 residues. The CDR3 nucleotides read TGTGCCAGCAGCTTAGTGGTTGCTAGGAACGAGCAGTACTTC. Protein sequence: CASSLVVARNEQYF.

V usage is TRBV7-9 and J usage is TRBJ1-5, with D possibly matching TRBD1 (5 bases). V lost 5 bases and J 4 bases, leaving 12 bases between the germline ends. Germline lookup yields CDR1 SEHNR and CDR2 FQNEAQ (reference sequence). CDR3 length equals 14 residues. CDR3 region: CASSKDGGNQPQHF. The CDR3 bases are TGTGCCAGCAGCAAGGACGGGGGGAATCAGCCCCAGCATTTT.

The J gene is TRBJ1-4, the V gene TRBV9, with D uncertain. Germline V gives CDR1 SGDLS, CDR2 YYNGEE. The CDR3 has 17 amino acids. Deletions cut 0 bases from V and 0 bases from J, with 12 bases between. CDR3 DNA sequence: TGTGCCAGCAGCGTAGGCGGGCCATTATCAACTAATGAAAAACTGTTTTTT. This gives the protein CASSVGGPLSTNEKLFF.

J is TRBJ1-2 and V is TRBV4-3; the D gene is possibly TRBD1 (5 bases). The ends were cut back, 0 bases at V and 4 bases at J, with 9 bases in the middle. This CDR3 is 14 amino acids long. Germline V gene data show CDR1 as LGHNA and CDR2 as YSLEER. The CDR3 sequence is CASSQERGAYGYTF. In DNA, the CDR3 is TGCGCCAGCAGCCAAGAACGAGGGGCCTATGGCTACACCTTC.

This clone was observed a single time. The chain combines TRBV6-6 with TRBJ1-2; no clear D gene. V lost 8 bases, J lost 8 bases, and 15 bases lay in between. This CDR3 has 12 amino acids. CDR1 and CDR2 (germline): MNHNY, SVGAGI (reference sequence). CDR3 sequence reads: CASRTPIGGYTF. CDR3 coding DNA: TGTGCCAGCCGGACTCCTATTGGGGGCTACACCTTC.

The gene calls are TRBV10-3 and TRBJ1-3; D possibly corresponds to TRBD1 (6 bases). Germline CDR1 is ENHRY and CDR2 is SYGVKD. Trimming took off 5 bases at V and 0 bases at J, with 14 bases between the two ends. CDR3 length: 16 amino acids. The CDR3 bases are TGTGCCATCAGTTCCGACAGGACTTTCTCTGGAAACACCATATATTTT. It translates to CAISSDRTFSGNTIYF.

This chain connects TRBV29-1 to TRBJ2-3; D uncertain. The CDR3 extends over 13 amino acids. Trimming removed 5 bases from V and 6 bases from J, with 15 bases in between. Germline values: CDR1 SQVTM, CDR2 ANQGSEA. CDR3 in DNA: TGCAGCGTTACCGGCAGGTTGGTCGATACGCAGTATTTT. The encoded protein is CSVTGRLVDTQYF.

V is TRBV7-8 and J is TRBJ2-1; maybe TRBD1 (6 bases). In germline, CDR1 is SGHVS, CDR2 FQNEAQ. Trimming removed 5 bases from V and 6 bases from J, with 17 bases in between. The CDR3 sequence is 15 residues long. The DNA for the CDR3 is TGTGCCAGCAGCCACAGGGTCCAGGAATTCAATGAGCAGTTCTTC. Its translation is CASSHRVQEFNEQFF.

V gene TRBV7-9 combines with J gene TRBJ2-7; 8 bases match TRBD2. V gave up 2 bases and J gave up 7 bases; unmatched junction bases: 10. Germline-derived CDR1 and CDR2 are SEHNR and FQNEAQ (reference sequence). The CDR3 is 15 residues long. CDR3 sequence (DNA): TGTGCCAGCAGCTTAAGGGCGGGAGGTTTGAGAGAGCAGTACTTC. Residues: CASSLRAGGLREQYF.

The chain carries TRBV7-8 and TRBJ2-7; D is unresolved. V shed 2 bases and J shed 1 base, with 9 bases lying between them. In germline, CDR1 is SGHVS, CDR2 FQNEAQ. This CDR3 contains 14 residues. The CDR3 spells CASSLYSRSYEQYF. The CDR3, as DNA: TGTGCCAGCAGCTTATACTCCAGATCCTACGAGCAGTACTTC.

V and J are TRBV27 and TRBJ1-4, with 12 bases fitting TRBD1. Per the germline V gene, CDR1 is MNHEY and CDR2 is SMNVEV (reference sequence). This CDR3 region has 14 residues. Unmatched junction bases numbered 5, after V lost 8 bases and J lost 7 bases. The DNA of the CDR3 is TGTGCCAGCCAGGGACAGGGGGCGGTTGAAAAACTGTTTTTT. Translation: CASQGQGAVEKLFF.

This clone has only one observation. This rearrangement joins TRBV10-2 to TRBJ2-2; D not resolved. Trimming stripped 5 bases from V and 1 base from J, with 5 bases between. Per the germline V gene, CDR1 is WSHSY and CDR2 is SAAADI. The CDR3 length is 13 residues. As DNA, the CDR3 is TGCGCCAGCAGTCCTCAGAACACCGGGGAGCTGTTTTTT. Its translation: CASSPQNTGELFF.